Detailed here is one TCR beta chain. Its antigen target is currently unknown. One base away there is no much larger clone; base qualities are not given. V gives up 2 bases and J gives up 8 bases, and the segment between their germline ends measures 15 bases. Including the terminal cysteine and phenylalanine, the CDR3 comprises 13 residues. The read is trimmed to its CDR3 DNA, 39 bases read in frame from base 1. CDR1 is given as GTSNPN and CDR2 as SVGIG, both from the germline V gene (reference sequence). This specimen belongs to a study of cytomegalovirus exposure and HLA in healthy donors (dated by TCRdb to 2016 to 2017). For context, the study as a whole: An earlier analysis of some 620 of the donors reported 276 Gb of sequence data and 117 million unique TCR beta sequences obtained from roughly 170 million T cells. Roughly 300 gigabases of sequencing data and some 85 million unique TCR sequences were included in an early release covering over 600 HLA-typed donors. The genetic ancestry cluster associated with self-reported Caucasian donors included roughly 84% of the 398 genotyped donors. The study was designed to test whether signatures of past pathogen exposure could be identified by cataloging public T cell receptors. The study used immunosequencing to profile the T cell repertoires of more than 650 subjects and linked those repertoires to cytomegalovirus serostatus. Along with the approximately 700-subject first cohort, a separate validation cohort of over a hundred different subjects was used. High-throughput TCR immunosequencing, statistical association of individual TCRs with disease status, and machine learning were combined to predict cytomegalovirus infection status. A later analysis re-analyzed previously published TCR beta repertoires from 500 to 700 donors and added high-resolution HLA genotyping to study TCR occurrence patterns. Rather than using new phenotypic data, the later analysis identified candidate immune exposures from TCR beta sequences and from how often those sequences occurred across donors. In an earlier analysis of roughly 580 of the donors, high-throughput TCR beta sequencing was used to judge whether each TCR beta V gene segment behaved as functional or pseudogenic. Donor age, sex, ethnicity and CMV serostatus were compiled alongside the repertoire data. In a later genetic analysis, genome-wide SNP genotypes for about 55% of the roughly 700 donors were used, and that subset was treated as a discovery cohort. Every discovery cohort repertoire had been produced on one sequencing platform. Class I and class II HLA loci were covered by the typing at four-digit resolution. Typing coverage differed by locus: A, B, C, DRB1 and DQB1 were typed in roughly 629-630 donors, DQA1 in 500 to 550, DPA1 in around 610, and DPB1 in just under 480. A few DR-DQ haplotypes were handled as single units for association and clustering because linkage in the cohort was strong. On average, over 200,000 unique TCR beta nucleotide sequences were sequenced per donor among 398 genotyped donors of the cohort, with 15% to 20% of those sequences being non-productive. Overall study results and their limits: A further reported finding was that TCR beta sequences accurately predicted the HLA-A and HLA-B alleles for most subjects in the first cohort. In both the original and validation cohorts, the classifier was reported to diagnose cytomegalovirus status with high specificity and sensitivity. In a later analysis, TCR association rates were found to vary across HLA loci, with the most associated TCRs seen for DRB1 alleles and the fewest for HLA-C alleles. Some IMGT-functional V segments, including TRBV6-2 and TRBV6-3, could not be told apart with the 87-base-pair reads, so those segments were excluded. Strong co-occurrence of HLA alleles, especially DR and DQ, made assigning TCR associations to individual alleles difficult. In a later analysis, 15,000 to 20,000 TCR beta sequences were associated with specific HLA alleles at a false discovery rate of 0.05. The sequencing pipeline was judged likely to have produced a cluster of highly shared sequence variants as a technical artifact. In this cohort, only TCR beta chains were sequenced, and detectable features were limited by the absence of alpha or paired-chain data. In a later genetic analysis, fewer N-insertions in productive TCRs were reported among donors in an Asian-associated ancestry cluster than the approximately 710-donor mean. In a later analysis, HLA-associated TCR beta chains showed more clonal expansion and lower generation probabilities than non-associated chains that were equally common. Because counts were too low, approximately 15 rarely observed V segments, including chromosome 9 orphons, were excluded from the earlier analysis of 587 of the donors. According to a later analysis, parvovirus B19, influenza, CMV and Epstein-Barr virus appeared linked to several top co-occurrence clusters. Because HLA typing was unavailable for some donors at each locus, only the typed subset was used in association tests. The presence/absence analyses assumed that sequencing depth was roughly uniform across donors, and that assumption may not be true. In a later analysis, most CMV-associated TCR beta chains were found to appear HLA-restricted, with HLA associations seemingly driven largely by CMV exposure. The authors suggested that the approach could potentially be generalized to other disease states and immunological phenotypes. Correlated functional status among segregating V segments might reflect linkage disequilibrium, but an unknown experimental factor could not be ruled out. Most TCR sequences were seen in very few donors, while some public TCRs were found in many individuals. In vitro tests confirmed that a few of the cytomegalovirus-associated TCR beta chains recognize cytomegalovirus antigens. In an earlier analysis of roughly 560 of the donors, most TCR beta V segments were observed in productive rearrangements about 87% or about 30% of the time, broadly matching IMGT annotations. A total of 150 or so TCR beta chains were listed by the study as associated with cytomegalovirus. Immune exposure information for the cohort was limited to CMV serostatus. An association between a missense DCLRE1C variant and V-gene and J-gene trimming of TCR beta chains was found in a later genetic analysis and replicated in an independent cohort.

The cohort was made up of about 670 healthy bone marrow donors. At the time of sampling, every cohort member was nominally healthy, though immune exposures that went unrecorded were likely present. The donor tested CMV seronegative and was one of the 352 seronegative cohort members. Every donor gave a peripheral blood sample, and the peripheral blood mononuclear cells from that sample were used for TCR beta sequencing. The Qiagen DNeasy Blood Extraction Kit was used to extract genomic DNA from the blood cell samples. Library creation used the immunoSEQ multiplex PCR assay. A mixture of 60 forward primers for TCR Vbeta segments and 13 reverse primers for TCR Jbeta segments was used in the multiplex PCR. The CDR3 region of rearranged TCR beta genes was amplified from genomic DNA by a multiplex PCR assay. The Illumina HiSeq System was used to sequence the amplified TCR beta libraries as 87-base-pair reads. For the original study's pipeline: A later analysis counted about 80 million unique TCR beta chains across the 550 to 700 repertoires, and some 12 million of these chains were shared by at least two donors. To remove PCR and sequencing errors, raw reads were error-corrected and collapsed into unique sequences using a nearest-neighbor algorithm that merged closely related sequences. V, D and J gene segments were assigned by aligning CDR3 sequences to IMGT reference sequences. For a sequence to be retained, a match of at least six nucleotides was required to both a V gene segment and a J gene segment. A rearrangement counted as productive if the CDR3 had no stop codons and remained in frame with V and J, and every other rearrangement counted as non-productive. Following IMGT convention, CDR3 was defined as the stretch from the second conserved V-encoded cysteine to the conserved J-encoded phenylalanine. In an earlier analysis of roughly 610 of the donors, sequences lacking an unambiguous match to a single V gene segment were excluded. An earlier analysis of several hundred of the donors called V segments functional above 56.7% productive rearrangements and segregating when the between-donor standard deviation exceeded 5%. A statistical classification framework was built for diagnosing cytomegalovirus status from the catalog of TCR beta chain sequences. A later analysis assigned V and J genes by comparing TCR nucleotide sequences with IMGT/GENE-DB human TR gene sequences. In a later analysis, CDR3 sequences and most-parsimonious VDJ recombination scenarios were assigned using the TCRdist pipeline. In a later analysis, each TCR beta chain was defined by its CDR3 amino acid sequence together with its V-gene family, and reads lacking a unique V-gene family were excluded. In a later analysis, 450 to 600 highly shared, low-generation-probability nucleotide sequences were removed to address suspected cross-contamination and a sequencing artifact. In a later analysis, a clonal expansion index for each public chain was calculated from normalized within-repertoire ranks of inferred template counts. A later analysis computed generation probabilities with a VDJ recombination model fitted to out-of-frame rearrangements, and checked the results against IGoR. Hypergeometric tests were used in a later analysis to score TCR-TCR, TCR-HLA and TCR-CMV co-occurrence, with a repertoire-size bias correction applied to the TCR pairs. A later analysis estimated false discovery rates by permuting HLA or CMV assignments 20 times. A later analysis grouped co-occurring TCRs with DBSCAN, adding TCRdist sequence similarity when clustering within HLA-allele-positive subsets. Repertoires with fewer than 30,000 or more than 120,000 public chains, plus five repertoires with anomalous nucleotide sharing, were excluded from co-occurrence clustering. The clones in this table, taken by TCRdb from immuneACCESS, are in-frame only. Not every clone is retained; where verified, under half of the shortfall comes from an unresolved V gene, and the cause of the rest is unknown. V and J calls and clone size are given by that table; D and trimming were obtained from the DNA. Present in this sample are 140,000 or so clones, about 80% of which were seen just once. The ten largest clones represent 1.7% of the sample.

The chain is made from TRBV30 and TRBJ1-1, with no D gene named confidently. The sample consisted of PBMCs. This clonotype was obtained from a woman in her 30s in good health and CMV-seronegative. The DNA sequence is as follows: TGTGCCTGGAGTAGGAACTGGGGAGGGGAAGCTTTCTTT. Its product reads: CAWSRNWGGEAFF.